Reported below is one T cell receptor beta chain. Its antigen is undetermined. A read error may explain this, as a much larger clone is one base away. The germline V gene encodes CDR1 MDHEN and CDR2 SYDVKM. The length of the CDR3 is 15 residues. V shed 5 bases, J shed 9 bases, and the junction held 14 bases outside the gene matches. In TCRdb, the 5' RACE reads were re-called with MiXCR into one record per CDR3 protein. This table has roughly 490,000 distinct CDR3 sequences, roughly 5% appearing once. This entry belongs to a study of CD8 T cells in ankylosing spondylitis. Study-level points and caveats: Ankylosing spondylitis blood appeared to be characterized by a TCR beta motif of roughly eight highly homologous variants.

This chain connects TRBV28 to TRBJ2-5, with 8 bases matching TRBD1. The TCR sequence derives from a male donor with ankylosing spondylitis. Sequencing was performed on blood, either unsorted or a sorted T cell fraction (not recorded which). The CDR3 protein is CASSPGGARREPQYF. The CDR3 nucleotides read TGTGCCAGCAGTCCAGGGGGCGCCAGAAGGGAGCCCCAGTACTTC.